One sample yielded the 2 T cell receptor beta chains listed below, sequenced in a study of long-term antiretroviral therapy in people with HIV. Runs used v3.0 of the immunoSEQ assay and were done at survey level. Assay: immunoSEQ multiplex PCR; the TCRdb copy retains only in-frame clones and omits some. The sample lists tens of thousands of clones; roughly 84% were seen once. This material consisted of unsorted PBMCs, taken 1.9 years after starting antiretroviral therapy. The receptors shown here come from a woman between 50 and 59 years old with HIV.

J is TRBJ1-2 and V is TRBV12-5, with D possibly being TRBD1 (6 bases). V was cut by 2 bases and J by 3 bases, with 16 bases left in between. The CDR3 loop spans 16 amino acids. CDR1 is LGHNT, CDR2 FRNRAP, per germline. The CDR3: CASGLRYGQTDYGYTF. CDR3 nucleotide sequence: TGTGCTAGTGGTTTGAGGTACGGACAGACCGACTATGGCTACACCTTC.

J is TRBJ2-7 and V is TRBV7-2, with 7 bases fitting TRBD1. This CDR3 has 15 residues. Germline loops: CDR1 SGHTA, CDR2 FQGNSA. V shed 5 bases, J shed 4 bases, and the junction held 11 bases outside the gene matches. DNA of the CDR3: TGTGCCAGCAGCCTTAGTAGAGGGGGCGGTTACGAGCAGTACTTC. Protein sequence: CASSLSRGGGYEQYF.